This TCR beta chain originates from a study of CD8 T cells in ankylosing spondylitis. Study findings and constraints: The study identified a TCR beta motif of about eight highly homologous variants that appeared characteristic of ankylosing spondylitis blood. Matched ankylosing spondylitis synovial fluid reportedly contained a significantly enriched population of disease-linked clones.

This clonotype was observed a few times. The antigen remains unidentified. Libraries for TCR beta were made by quantitative 5'-RACE with molecular barcodes. Each CDR3 protein is one row after TCRdb ran MiXCR on the 5' RACE reads. The repertoire holds a few hundred thousand distinct CDR3 sequences, with roughly 13% as singletons. This TCR came from a male donor with ankylosing spondylitis. What was sequenced was blood, either unsorted or a sorted T cell fraction (not recorded which).

The CDR3 region is CASRENSNQPQHF. The CDR3 nucleotides read TGTGCCAGCAGGGAGAATAGCAATCAGCCCCAGCATTTT. The V gene is TRBV6-1, the J gene TRBJ1-5; D is unresolved. There are 13 residues in the CDR3. V was pared by 6 bases and J by 0 bases, with 6 bases between. Germline loops: CDR1 MNHNS, CDR2 SASEGT.